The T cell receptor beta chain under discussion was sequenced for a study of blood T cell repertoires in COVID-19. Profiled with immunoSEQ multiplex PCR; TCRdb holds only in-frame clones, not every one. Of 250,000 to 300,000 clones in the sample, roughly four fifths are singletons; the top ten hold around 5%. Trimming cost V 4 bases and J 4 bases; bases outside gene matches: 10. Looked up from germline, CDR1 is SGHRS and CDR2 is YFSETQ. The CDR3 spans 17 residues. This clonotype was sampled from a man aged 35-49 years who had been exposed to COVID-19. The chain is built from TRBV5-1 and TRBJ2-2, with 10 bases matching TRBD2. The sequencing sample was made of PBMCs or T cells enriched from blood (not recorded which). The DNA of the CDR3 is TGCGCCAGCAGCGAAGGACTAGCGGTAAAAAGCACCGGGGAGCTGTTTTTT. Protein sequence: CASSEGLAVKSTGELFF.